This T cell receptor beta chain was captured by sequencing in a study of blood T cell repertoires in COVID-19. As for the study in general: The United States, Italy and Spain provided the acute and convalescent COVID-19 samples. Nucleic acid was either cDNA or gDNA, and it came from T cells, B-cell-depleted T cells, or PBMCs.

This CDR3 contains 14 residues. V lost 1 base and J lost 4, with 10 bases in between. Germline V gene data show CDR1 as SGHAT and CDR2 as FQDESV (reference sequence). Original handling: Amplification of reference gene primers provided the estimated nucleated cell counts. Assay: immunoSEQ multiplex PCR; the TCRdb copy retains only in-frame clones and omits some. V and J calls and clone size come straight from that table; D and trimming were deduced from the DNA. The table has roughly 150,000 clones, roughly four fifths seen once. This clonotype originated in a man aged 60-69 years with active or convalescent COVID-19. This chain joins TRBV11-1 and TRBJ2-5, with D perhaps TRBD1 (5 bases). Sequenced: peripheral blood. The CDR3 loop reads CASSLVGTGETQYF. CDR3 nucleotide sequence: TGTGCCAGCAGCTTAGTAGGCACAGGAGAGACCCAGTACTTC.